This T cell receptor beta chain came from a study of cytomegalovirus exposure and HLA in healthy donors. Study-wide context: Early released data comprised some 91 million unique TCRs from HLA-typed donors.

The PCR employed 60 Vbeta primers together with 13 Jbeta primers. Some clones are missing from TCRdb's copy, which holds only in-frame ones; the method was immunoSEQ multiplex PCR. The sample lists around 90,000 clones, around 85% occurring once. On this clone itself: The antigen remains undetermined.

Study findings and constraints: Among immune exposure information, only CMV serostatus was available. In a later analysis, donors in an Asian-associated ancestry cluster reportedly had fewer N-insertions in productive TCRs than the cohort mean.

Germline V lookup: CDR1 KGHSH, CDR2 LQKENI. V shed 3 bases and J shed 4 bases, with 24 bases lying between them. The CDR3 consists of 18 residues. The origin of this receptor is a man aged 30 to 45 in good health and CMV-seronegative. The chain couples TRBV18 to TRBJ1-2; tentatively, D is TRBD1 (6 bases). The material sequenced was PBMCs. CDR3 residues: CASSPQRLQGSFGYGYTF. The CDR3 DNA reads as TGTGCCAGCTCACCTCAGCGACTACAGGGAAGCTTCGGCTATGGCTACACCTTC.